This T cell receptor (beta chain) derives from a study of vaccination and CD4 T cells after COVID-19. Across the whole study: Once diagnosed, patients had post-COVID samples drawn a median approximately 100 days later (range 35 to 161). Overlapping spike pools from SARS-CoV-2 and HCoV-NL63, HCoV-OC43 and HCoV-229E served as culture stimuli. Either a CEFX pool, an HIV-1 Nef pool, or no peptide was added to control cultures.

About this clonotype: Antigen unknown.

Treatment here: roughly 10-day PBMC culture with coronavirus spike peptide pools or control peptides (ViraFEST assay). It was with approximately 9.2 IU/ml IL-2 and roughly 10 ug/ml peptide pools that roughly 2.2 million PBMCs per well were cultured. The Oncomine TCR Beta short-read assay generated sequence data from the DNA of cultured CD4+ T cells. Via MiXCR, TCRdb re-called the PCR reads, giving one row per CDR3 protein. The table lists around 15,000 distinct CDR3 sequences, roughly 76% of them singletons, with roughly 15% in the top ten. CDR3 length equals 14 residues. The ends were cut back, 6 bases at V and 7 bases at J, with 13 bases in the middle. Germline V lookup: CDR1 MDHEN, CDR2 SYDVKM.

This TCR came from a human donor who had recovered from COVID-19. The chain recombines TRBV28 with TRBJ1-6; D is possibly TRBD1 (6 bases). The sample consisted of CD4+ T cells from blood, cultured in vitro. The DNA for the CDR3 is TGTGCCAGCAGAAACAGGGTCATGAATTCACCCCTCCACTTT. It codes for CASRNRVMNSPLHF.